The 12 T cell receptor beta chains given below trace back to one sample, sequenced in a study of Tregs in tolerant kidney transplant recipients. The nonmyeloablative bone marrow transplants came from related graft donors, with transient mixed chimerism. Method: immunoSEQ multiplex PCR; TCRdb's copy keeps in-frame clones and lacks some. The sample has about 55,000 clones, 91% seen once. The input for sequencing was CD8+ T cells from blood (PBMCs), taken 24 months after the transplant. These receptors were collected from a human patient who received a combined kidney and bone marrow transplant. Among the T cells, some may be from the graft donor.

The chain combines TRBV4-1 with TRBJ2-5; no clear D. The V end was cut by 0 bases, the J end by 1 base, with 9 bases between. In germline, CDR1 is MGHRA, CDR2 YSYEKL. The CDR3 runs to 15 residues. The CDR3 DNA reads as TGCGCCAGCAGCCAAGATCCACTGCTCCAAGAGACCCAGTACTTC. Protein product: CASSQDPLLQETQYF.

J is TRBJ2-2 and V is TRBV7-9, with 7 bases fitting TRBD1. Germline V gene sequence: CDR1 SEHNR, CDR2 FQNEAQ (reference sequence). This CDR3 comprises 17 residues. The V segment lost 2 bases and the J segment 3 bases; nucleotides outside the gene matches: 9. CDR3 nucleotide sequence: TGTGCCAGCAGCTTATTCCCGGAAACAGGGGACACCGGGGAGCTGTTTTTT. It is translated as CASSLFPETGDTGELFF.

V and J are TRBV28 and TRBJ2-3, with 7 bases identical to TRBD1. The CDR3 is 13 amino acids. After removal of 7 bases from V and 2 bases from J, the junction contained 3 bases not matched to a gene. CDR1 and CDR2 (germline): MDHEN, SYDVKM. The CDR3 region is CASNRGVTDTQYF. The CDR3 coding sequence is TGTGCCAGCAACAGGGGAGTCACAGATACGCAGTATTTT.

The V call is TRBV14, the J call TRBJ2-1; 8 bases map to TRBD2. V lost 8 bases, J lost 0 bases, and 6 bases stayed unmatched. The CDR3 is 15 residues long. Germline-derived CDR1 and CDR2 are SGHDN and FVKESK. CDR3 in DNA: TGTGCCAGCTGTATAGCGGGATGCTCCTACAATGAGCAGTTCTTC. This encodes CASCIAGCSYNEQFF.

This clone was counted once. In nucleotides, the CDR3 is TGTGCCAGTCAGCAGGGTTACGAGCAGTACTTC. It codes for CASQQGYEQYF. The J gene is TRBJ2-7, the V gene TRBV19; possibly TRBD1 for D (5 bases). CDR1 is LNHDA and CDR2 is SQIVND in the germline V gene (reference sequence). The CDR3 consists of 11 residues. The germline V and J ends were trimmed by 8 bases and 4 bases, with 9 bases remaining between them.

The CDR3 DNA reads TGTGCCAGCAGCGACAACAGGGGGCCAGGGCTATCCTCCTACGAGCAGTACTTC. It encodes CASSDNRGPGLSSYEQYF. The V gene is TRBV5-6, the J gene TRBJ2-7; TRBD1 matches 9 bases. The CDR3 has 18 amino acids. Per the germline V gene, CDR1 is SGHDT and CDR2 is YYEEEE. V lost 4 bases and J lost 0; bases outside the gene matches: 14.

The V call is TRBV5-6, the J call TRBJ2-7, with TRBD1 identical over 10 bases. Germline V gives CDR1 SGHDT, CDR2 YYEEEE. Trimming removed 3 bases from V and 3 bases from J; junction bases left unmatched: 3. The CDR3 sequence is 14 residues long. The CDR3 coding sequence is TGTGCCAGCAGCTCGGGGACAGGGGACTACGAGCAGTACTTC. The encoded protein is CASSSGTGDYEQYF.

The chain carries TRBV7-9 and TRBJ1-3, with D unclear. The germline V gene has CDR1 SEHNR and CDR2 FQNEAQ (reference sequence). The V end was cut by 5 bases, the J end by 4 bases, with 6 bases between. The CDR3 spans 12 residues. CDR3 sequence (DNA): TGTGCCAGCAGCGATCAGGGAAACACCATATATTTT. It specifies CASSDQGNTIYF.

The table lists this clone with a count of one. The junction shows a germline mismatch at one end, possibly a read error. The chain joins TRBV4-1 to TRBJ1-2; D call uncertain. CDR3 size: 15 residues. CDR1 MGHRA and CDR2 YSYEKL come from the germline V gene. The CDR3 spells CASSQLHILNYSYTF. DNA for the CDR3: TGCGCCAGCAGCCAATTACACATCCTTAACTATAGCTACACCTTC.

The chain employs TRBV18 and TRBJ2-5; D call uncertain. The CDR3 has 11 residues. Germline V lookup: CDR1 KGHSH, CDR2 LQKENI. Trimming stripped 8 bases from V and 0 bases from J, with 4 bases between. DNA for the CDR3: TGTGCCAGCCAGTACCAAGAGACCCAGTACTTC. Protein product: CASQYQETQYF.

The V gene is TRBV4-3, the J gene TRBJ2-2; tentatively, D is TRBD2 (6 bases). Per the germline V gene, CDR1 is LGHNA and CDR2 is YSLEER. This CDR3 contains 18 residues. The germline V and J ends were trimmed by 0 bases and 1 base, with 15 bases remaining between them. The DNA of the CDR3 is TGCGCCAGCAGCCAAGAACGGGGGTTCTACGAGAACACCGGGGAGCTGTTTTTT. Translating it yields CASSQERGFYENTGELFF.

This clone is judged large. This chain joins TRBV2 and TRBJ2-2; D may be TRBD2 (6 bases). Trimming cost V 2 bases and J 3 bases, with 13 bases left between them. The germline V gene encodes CDR1 SNHLY and CDR2 FYNNEI. The CDR3 has 16 amino acids. CDR3 region: CASSETRRGYTGELFF. The DNA for the CDR3 is TGTGCCAGCAGTGAAACGCGTCGGGGGTACACCGGGGAGCTGTTTTTT.